This TCR beta chain was profiled in a study of T-cell reconstitution after alpha-beta-depleted transplantation in children. This clonotype has just a few counts. Unique molecular identifiers were used in preparing the TCRbeta library. TCRdb re-called the PCR reads through MiXCR, storing one row per CDR3 protein. Of some 240,000 distinct CDR3 sequences detected, approximately 9.7% appear once; the ten largest clones hold approximately 4.7%. The receptor's source is a human donor who donated a stem cell graft to a child with SCID. Sequenced here: PBMCs from the stem cell graft donor, sampled from the stem cell graft.

This chain's CDR3 is CSARESGDTGELFF. As DNA, the CDR3 is TGCAGTGCTAGAGAGAGCGGGGACACCGGGGAGCTGTTTTTT. The J gene is TRBJ2-2, the V gene TRBV20-1, with TRBD2 matching over 7 bases. Losses at the gene ends were 0 bases for V and 3 bases for J; bases not matched to a gene: 1. Germline V CDR1 and CDR2: DFQATT, SNEGSKA (reference sequence). The CDR3 sequence is 14 residues long.